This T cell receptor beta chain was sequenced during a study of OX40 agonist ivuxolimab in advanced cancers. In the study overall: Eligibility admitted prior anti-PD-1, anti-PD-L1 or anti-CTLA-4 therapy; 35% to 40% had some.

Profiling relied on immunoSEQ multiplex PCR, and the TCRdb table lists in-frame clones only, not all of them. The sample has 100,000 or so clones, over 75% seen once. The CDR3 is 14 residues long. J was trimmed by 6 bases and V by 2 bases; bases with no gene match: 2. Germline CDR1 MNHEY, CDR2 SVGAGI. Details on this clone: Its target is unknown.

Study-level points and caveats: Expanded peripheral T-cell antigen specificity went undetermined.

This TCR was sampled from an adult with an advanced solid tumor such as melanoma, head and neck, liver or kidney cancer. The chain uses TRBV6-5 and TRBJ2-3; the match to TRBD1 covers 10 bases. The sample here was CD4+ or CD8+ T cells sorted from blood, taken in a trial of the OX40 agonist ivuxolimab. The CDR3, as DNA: TGTGCCAGCAGTTACGGACAGGGGGGGGATACGCAGTATTTT. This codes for CASSYGQGGDTQYF.